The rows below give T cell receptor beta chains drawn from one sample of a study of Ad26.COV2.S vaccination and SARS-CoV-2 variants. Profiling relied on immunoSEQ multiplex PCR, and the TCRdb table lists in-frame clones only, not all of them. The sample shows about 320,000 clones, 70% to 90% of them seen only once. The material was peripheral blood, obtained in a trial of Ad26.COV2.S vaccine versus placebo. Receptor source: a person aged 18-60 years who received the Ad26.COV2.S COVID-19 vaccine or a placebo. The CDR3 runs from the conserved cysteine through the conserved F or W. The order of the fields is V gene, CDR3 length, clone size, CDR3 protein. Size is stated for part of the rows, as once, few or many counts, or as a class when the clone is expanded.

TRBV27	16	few	CASSLFWGTADTEAFF
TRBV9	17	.	CASSLGTISSGANVLTF
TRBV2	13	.	CASSEKGSDEQFF
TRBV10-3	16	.	CATTKGAGGHNSPLHF
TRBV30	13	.	CAWRGQGAPGYTF
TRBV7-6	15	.	CASSSGLAAQETQYF
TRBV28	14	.	CASSLPGRDNIQYF
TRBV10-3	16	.	CAISGTGRGRGTEAFF
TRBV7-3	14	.	CASSLSIGGREQFF
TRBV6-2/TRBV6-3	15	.	CASSSPLGEGNEQFF
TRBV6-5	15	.	CASSRTTGYVEKLFF
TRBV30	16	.	CAWSVGRLAGSETQYF
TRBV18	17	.	CASSPFRQSSGANVLTF
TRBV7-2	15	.	CASSLLPGLSYEQYF
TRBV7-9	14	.	CASSPLGYQETQYF
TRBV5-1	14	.	CASSLEGVNSPLHF
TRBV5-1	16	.	CASSSGSIGANEKLFF
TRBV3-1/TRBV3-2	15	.	CASSPGLAGFDEQFF
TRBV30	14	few	CAWGRGQNTGELFF